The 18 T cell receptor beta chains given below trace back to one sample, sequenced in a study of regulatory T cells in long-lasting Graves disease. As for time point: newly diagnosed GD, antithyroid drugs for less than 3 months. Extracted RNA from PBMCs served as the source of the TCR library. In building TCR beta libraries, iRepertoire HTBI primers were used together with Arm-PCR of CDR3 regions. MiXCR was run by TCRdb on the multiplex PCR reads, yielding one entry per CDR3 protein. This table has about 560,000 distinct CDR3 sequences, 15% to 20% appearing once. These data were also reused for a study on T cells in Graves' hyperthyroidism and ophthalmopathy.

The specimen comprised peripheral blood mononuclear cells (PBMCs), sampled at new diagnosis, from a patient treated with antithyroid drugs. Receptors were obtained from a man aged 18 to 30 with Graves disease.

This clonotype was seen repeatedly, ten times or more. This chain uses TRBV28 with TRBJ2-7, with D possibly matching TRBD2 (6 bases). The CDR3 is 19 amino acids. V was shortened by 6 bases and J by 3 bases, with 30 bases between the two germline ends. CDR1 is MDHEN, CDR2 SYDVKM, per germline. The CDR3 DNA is TGTGCCAGCAGCCCGGCCGAAATGGCGAACGGGACTCCCCTCTACGAGCAGTACTTC. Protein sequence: CASSPAEMANGTPLYEQYF. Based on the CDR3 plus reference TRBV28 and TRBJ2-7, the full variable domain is DVKVTQSSRYLVKRTGEKVFLECVQDMDHENMFWYRQDPGLGLRLIYFSYDVKMKEKGDIPEGYSVSREKKERFSLILESASTNQTSMYLCASSPAEMANGTPLYEQYFGPGTRLTVT.

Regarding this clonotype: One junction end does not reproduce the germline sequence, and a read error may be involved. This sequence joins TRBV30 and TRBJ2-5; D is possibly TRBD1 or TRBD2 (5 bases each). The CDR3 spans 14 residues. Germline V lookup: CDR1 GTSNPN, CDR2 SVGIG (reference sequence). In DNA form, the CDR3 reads TGTGCCTGGAGTGTTTCGGCAGTTGAGGGGACCCAGCACTTC. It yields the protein CAWSVSAVEGTQHF.

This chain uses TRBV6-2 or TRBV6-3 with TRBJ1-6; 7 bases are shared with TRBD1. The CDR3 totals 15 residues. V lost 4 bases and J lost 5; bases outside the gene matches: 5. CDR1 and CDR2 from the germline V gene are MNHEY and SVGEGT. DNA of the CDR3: TGTGCCAGCAGTTCGGGACAGCTAAATAATTCACCCCTCCACTTT. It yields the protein CASSSGQLNNSPLHF.

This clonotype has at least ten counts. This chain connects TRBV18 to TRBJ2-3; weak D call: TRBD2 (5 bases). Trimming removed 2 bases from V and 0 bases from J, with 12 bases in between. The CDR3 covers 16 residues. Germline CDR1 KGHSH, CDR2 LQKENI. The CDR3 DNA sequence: TGTGCCAGCTCACCAGGTGGACTCATTAGCACAGATACGCAGTATTTT. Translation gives CASSPGGLISTDTQYF.

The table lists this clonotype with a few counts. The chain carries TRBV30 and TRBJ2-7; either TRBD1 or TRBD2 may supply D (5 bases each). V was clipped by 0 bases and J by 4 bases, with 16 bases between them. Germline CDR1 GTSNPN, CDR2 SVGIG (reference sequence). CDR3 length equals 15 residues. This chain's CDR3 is CAWSVHPPGAYEQYF. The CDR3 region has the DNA TGTGCCTGGAGTGTACATCCTCCCGGGGCTTACGAGCAGTACTTC.

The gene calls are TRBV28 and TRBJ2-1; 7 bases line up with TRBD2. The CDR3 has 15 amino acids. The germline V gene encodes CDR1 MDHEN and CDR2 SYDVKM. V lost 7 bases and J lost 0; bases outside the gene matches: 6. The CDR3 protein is CASKTGGRSYNEQFF. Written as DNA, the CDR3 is TGTGCCAGCAAGACGGGAGGACGCTCCTACAATGAGCAGTTCTTC.

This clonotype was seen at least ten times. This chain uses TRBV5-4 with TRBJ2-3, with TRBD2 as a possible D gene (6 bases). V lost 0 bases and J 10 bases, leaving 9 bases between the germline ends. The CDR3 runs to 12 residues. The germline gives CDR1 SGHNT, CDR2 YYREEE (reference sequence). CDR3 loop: CASSLDSSAQYF. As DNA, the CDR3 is TGTGCCAGCAGCTTGGATTCTAGCGCGCAGTATTTT.

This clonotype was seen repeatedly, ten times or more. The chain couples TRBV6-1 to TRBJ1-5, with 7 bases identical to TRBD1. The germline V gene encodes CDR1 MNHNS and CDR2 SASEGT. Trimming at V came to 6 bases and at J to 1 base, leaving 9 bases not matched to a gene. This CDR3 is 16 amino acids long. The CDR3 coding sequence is TGTGCCAGCAGCCCGGGACAGAGGTTCAGCAATCAGCCCCAGCATTTT. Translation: CASSPGQRFSNQPQHF.

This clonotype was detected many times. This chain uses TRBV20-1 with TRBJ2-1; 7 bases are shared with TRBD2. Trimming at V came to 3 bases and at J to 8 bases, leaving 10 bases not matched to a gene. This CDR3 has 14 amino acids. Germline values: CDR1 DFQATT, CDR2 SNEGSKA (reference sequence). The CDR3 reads CSASWGGDLDEQFF. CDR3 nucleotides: TGCAGTGCTAGCTGGGGGGGGGACCTCGATGAGCAGTTCTTC.

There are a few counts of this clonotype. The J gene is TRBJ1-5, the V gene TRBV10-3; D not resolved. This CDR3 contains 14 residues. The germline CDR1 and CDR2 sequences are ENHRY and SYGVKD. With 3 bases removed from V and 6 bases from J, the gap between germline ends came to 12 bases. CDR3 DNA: TGTGCCATCAGTGAAGAGGACTGGTCTCAGCCCCAGCATTTT. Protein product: CAISEEDWSQPQHF.

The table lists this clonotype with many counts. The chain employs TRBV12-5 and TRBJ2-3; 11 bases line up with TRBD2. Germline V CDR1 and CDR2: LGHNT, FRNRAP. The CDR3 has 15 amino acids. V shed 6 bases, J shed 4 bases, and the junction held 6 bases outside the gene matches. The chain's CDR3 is CASGPGLAAPDTQYF. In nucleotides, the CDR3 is TGTGCTAGTGGCCCGGGACTAGCGGCCCCAGATACGCAGTATTTT.

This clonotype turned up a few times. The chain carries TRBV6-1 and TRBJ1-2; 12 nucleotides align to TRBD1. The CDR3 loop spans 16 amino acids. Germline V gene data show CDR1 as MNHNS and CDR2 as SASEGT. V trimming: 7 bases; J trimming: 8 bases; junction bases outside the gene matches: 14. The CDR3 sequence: CASTQVPGQGAAGYTF. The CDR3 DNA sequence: TGTGCCAGCACTCAGGTCCCGGGACAGGGGGCGGCGGGCTACACCTTC.

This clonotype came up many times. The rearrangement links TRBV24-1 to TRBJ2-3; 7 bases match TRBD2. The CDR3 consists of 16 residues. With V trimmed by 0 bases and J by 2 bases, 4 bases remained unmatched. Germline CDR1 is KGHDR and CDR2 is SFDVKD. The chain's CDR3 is CATSDLWRGSTDTQYF. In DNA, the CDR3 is TGTGCCACCAGTGATTTGTGGCGGGGGTCCACAGATACGCAGTATTTT.

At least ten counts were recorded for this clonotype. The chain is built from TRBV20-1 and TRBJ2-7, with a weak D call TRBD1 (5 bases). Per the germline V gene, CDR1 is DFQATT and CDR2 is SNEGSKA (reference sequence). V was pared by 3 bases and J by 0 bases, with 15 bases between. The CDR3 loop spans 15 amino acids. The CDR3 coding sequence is TGCAGTGCTAGTTCTGGGGCCTTCAGCTCCTACGAGCAGTACTTC. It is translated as CSASSGAFSSYEQYF.

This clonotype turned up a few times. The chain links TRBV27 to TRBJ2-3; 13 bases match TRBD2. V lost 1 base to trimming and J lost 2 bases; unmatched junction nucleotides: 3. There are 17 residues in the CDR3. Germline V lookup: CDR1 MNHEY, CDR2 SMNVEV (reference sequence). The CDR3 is CASSLWGLAGTTDTQYF. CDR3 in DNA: TGTGCCAGCAGTTTATGGGGACTAGCGGGAACCACAGATACGCAGTATTTT.

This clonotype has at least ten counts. The CDR3 region is CASLNIGGANYGYTF. As DNA, the CDR3 is TGTGCCTCCCTCAACATCGGGGGGGCGAATTATGGCTACACCTTC. This chain connects TRBV28 to TRBJ1-2; the D gene is possibly TRBD1 (6 bases). The V gene's germline CDR1 is MDHEN and CDR2 SYDVKM. Trimming removed 11 bases at V and 5 bases at J, with 24 bases between. CDR3 length equals 15 residues.

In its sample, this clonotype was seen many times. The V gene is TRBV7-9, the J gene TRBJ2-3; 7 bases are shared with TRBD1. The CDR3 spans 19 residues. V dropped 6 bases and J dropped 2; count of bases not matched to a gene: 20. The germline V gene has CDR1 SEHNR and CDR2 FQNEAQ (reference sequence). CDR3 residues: CASRSYKGSGGQNTDTQYF. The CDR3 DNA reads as TGTGCCAGCAGATCCTACAAGGGCAGTGGGGGACAGAACACAGATACGCAGTATTTT. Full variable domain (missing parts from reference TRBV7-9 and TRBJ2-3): DTGVSQNPRHKITKRGQNVTFRCDPISEHNRLYWYRQTLGQGPEFLTYFQNEAQLEKSRLLSDRFSAERPKGSFSTLEIQRTEQGDSAMYLCASRSYKGSGGQNTDTQYFGPGTRLTVL.

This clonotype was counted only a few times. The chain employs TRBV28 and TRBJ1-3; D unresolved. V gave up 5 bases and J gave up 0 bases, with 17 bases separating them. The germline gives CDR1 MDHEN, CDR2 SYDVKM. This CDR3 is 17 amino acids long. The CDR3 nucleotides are TGTGCCAGCAGTGTCCCAGCCCTGGAACGCTCTGGAAACACCATATATTTT. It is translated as CASSVPALERSGNTIYF.